These 19 T cell receptor beta chains were all obtained from the same sample, sequenced in a study of blood T cell repertoires in COVID-19. The method was immunoSEQ multiplex PCR; TCRdb's version includes in-frame clones alone and lacks a portion of them. This sample carries some 150,000 clones, 75% to 90% of them seen once, and the ten largest clones take 37%. The specimen sequenced was peripheral blood. Receptor source: a man aged 50 or older who had recovered from COVID-19.

This clone was recorded a few times. The chain joins TRBV6-5 to TRBJ1-5; TRBD1 matches at 8 bases. From germline, CDR1 is MNHEY and CDR2 SVGAGI. J gave up 7 bases and V 4 bases, and 3 bases lay outside the gene matches. The CDR3 is 13 amino acids. The DNA of the CDR3 is TGTGCCAGCAGTTCCGGACAGGGACAGCCCCAGCATTTT. This codes for CASSSGQGQPQHF.

The V call is TRBV19, the J call TRBJ2-4, with TRBD1 matching over 11 bases. Germline V gives CDR1 LNHDA, CDR2 SQIVND (reference sequence). V was pared by 9 bases and J by 1 base, with 5 bases of the junction left unmatched. The CDR3 loop spans 15 amino acids. The CDR3 DNA sequence: TGTGCCAGCGGCGGGACAGGGGGTGCCAAAAACATTCAGTACTTC. The encoded protein is CASGGTGGAKNIQYF.

The chain is built from TRBV5-3 and TRBJ1-1; D gene unclear. TRBV5-3 is treated as an ORF (open reading frame) with a function not yet certain. The CDR3 consists of 19 residues. Trimming took off 0 bases at V and 3 bases at J, with 24 bases between the two ends. CDR3 DNA sequence: TGTGCCAGAAGCTTGGTGCTCGGGGAGGATCGGGGTCTATACACTGAAGCTTTCTTT. Amino acids: CARSLVLGEDRGLYTEAFF.

The chain employs TRBV3-1 (or the pseudogene TRBV3-2) and TRBJ2-7; D is undetermined. There are 14 residues in the CDR3. With 8 bases removed from V and 3 bases from J, the gap between germline ends came to 17 bases. From germline, CDR1 is LGHDT and CDR2 YNNKEL (reference sequence). CDR3 sequence reads: CASPIGVSYYEQYF. The CDR3 DNA is TGTGCCAGCCCCATCGGAGTTTCCTACTACGAGCAGTACTTC.

This clone was seen a single time. The DNA for the CDR3 is TGTGCCAGCAGCCTCTCCGGGACTAGCGGGGGGGCGAAGACCCAGTACTTC. The encoded protein is CASSLSGTSGGAKTQYF. The chain couples TRBV7-2 to TRBJ2-5; 16 nucleotides align to TRBD2. CDR3 length equals 17 residues. The germline gives CDR1 SGHTA, CDR2 FQGNSA. The junction had 9 bases not matched to a gene; V was cut back by 5 bases and J by 6 bases.

This clone appeared once. The chain joins TRBV6-5 to TRBJ1-5; no clear D. Per the germline V gene, CDR1 is MNHEY and CDR2 is SVGAGI. V was cut by 8 bases and J by 2 bases, with 10 bases left in between. There are 13 residues in the CDR3. CDR3 in amino acids: CASAPSGNQPQHF. CDR3 nucleotide sequence: TGTGCCAGCGCACCAAGCGGCAATCAGCCCCAGCATTTT.

V usage is TRBV9 and J usage is TRBJ1-2; D is undetermined. V gave up 4 bases and J gave up 5 bases, with 18 bases separating them. This CDR3 has 15 amino acids. CDR1 is SGDLS and CDR2 is YYNGEE in the germline V gene. CDR3 amino acids: CASSPRTGDSYGYTF. In nucleotides, the CDR3 is TGTGCCAGCAGCCCAAGGACGGGAGACTCTTATGGCTACACCTTC.

The chain has TRBV3-1 (or the pseudogene TRBV3-2) and TRBJ2-4; 7 nucleotides align to TRBD2. Per the germline V gene, CDR1 is LGHDT and CDR2 is YNNKEL (reference sequence). The J segment lost 3 bases and the V segment lost 2 bases, leaving 10 bases of the junction unmatched. The CDR3 spans 17 residues. In nucleotides, the CDR3 is TGTGCCAGCAGCCAATCGGGGGAGGGTCCCTTCAAAAACATTCAGTACTTC. This sequence encodes CASSQSGEGPFKNIQYF.

The V gene is TRBV12-3 or TRBV12-4, the J gene TRBJ2-3; D is ambiguous. Trimming pared 1 base from V and 9 bases from J, leaving 8 bases between. This CDR3 has 12 amino acids. CDR3 DNA sequence: TGTGCCAGCAGTTTAGGTCCCGTAACGCAGTATTTT. This sequence encodes CASSLGPVTQYF.

This clone appeared a few times. The chain links TRBV21-1 to TRBJ1-5; the table's D gene call, TRBD1, was not cross checked with the DNA. TRBV21-1 is a pseudogene. The CDR3 contains 16 residues. The CDR3 bases are TGTGCCAGCAGCAAAGAGGGACAAAAAAGTGGTCAGCCCCAGCATTTT. As protein: CASSKEGQKSGQPQHF.

The chain combines TRBV19 with TRBJ2-2, with TRBD1 matching over 8 bases. CDR1 is LNHDA and CDR2 is SQIVND in the germline V gene (reference sequence). V was clipped by 9 bases and J by 7 bases; unmatched bases: 7. CDR3 length: 13 residues. The CDR3 protein is CASRTGSIGELFF. Written as DNA, the CDR3 is TGTGCCAGCAGGACAGGGAGTATCGGGGAGCTGTTTTTT.

The chain has TRBV2 and TRBJ2-3, with 15 bases that match TRBD2. Germline CDR1 and CDR2: SNHLY and FYNNEI. The CDR3 is 17 amino acids. Germline trimming cut 4 bases from V and 1 base from J; bases unmatched to any gene: 3. CDR3 nucleotides: TGTGCCAGCAGTGGGCGGACTAGCGGGGGGGGCACAGATACGCAGTATTTT. It encodes CASSGRTSGGGTDTQYF.

The chain is built from TRBV6-5 and TRBJ1-5; weak D call: TRBD1 (6 bases). Germline CDR1 reads MNHEY; CDR2 reads SVGAGI. The germline V and J ends were trimmed by 5 bases and 6 bases, with 17 bases remaining between them. The CDR3 is 15 amino acids. The CDR3 is CASSPQGRVGQPQHF. CDR3 coding DNA: TGTGCCAGCAGTCCCCAGGGGAGGGTGGGTCAGCCCCAGCATTTT.

This clone has just a few counts. This rearrangement joins TRBV28 to TRBJ1-6; TRBD1 matches at 7 bases. The trim removed 6 bases at V and 10 bases at J, leaving 9 bases unmatched. Germline CDR1 reads MDHEN; CDR2 reads SYDVKM. The CDR3 length is 14 residues. The CDR3 DNA follows: TGTGCCAGCAGAGAACAGGGGATTCAGTCACCCCTCCACTTT. Translation gives CASREQGIQSPLHF.

This clone was seen once. V usage is TRBV12-5 and J usage is TRBJ1-2; D remains ambiguous. The CDR3 has 16 residues. Germline V gene lookup returns CDR1 LGHNT and CDR2 FRNRAP. The V end lost 7 bases, the J end lost 4 bases, and 22 bases lay between the germline ends. The CDR3 DNA is TGTGCTAGTGCCATACGGGAACCTGATCTGAGCTATGGCTACACCTTC. Its protein product is CASAIREPDLSYGYTF.

This chain links TRBV5-4 with TRBJ1-1; 9 positions agree with TRBD1. Germline V gene sequence: CDR1 SGHNT, CDR2 YYREEE (reference sequence). Trimming cost V 0 bases and J 4 bases; bases outside gene matches: 1. CDR3 length: 14 residues. The CDR3 nucleotides read TGTGCCAGCAGCTTGGGACAGGGGGGCACTGAAGCTTTCTTT. Protein: CASSLGQGGTEAFF.

The chain uses TRBV11-3 and TRBJ2-3, with no clear D. V lost 5 bases and J 6 bases, leaving 12 bases between the germline ends. Germline V gene sequence: CDR1 SGHNT, CDR2 YENEEA. This CDR3 has 13 residues. This chain's CDR3 is CASSLPPFDTQYF. CDR3 DNA: TGTGCCAGCAGCCTACCGCCTTTTGATACGCAGTATTTT.

In its sample, this clone was seen a few times. The V call is TRBV2, the J call TRBJ2-2; 8 bases line up with TRBD2. Germline CDR1 reads SNHLY; CDR2 reads FYNNEI. Trimming cost V 7 bases and J 4 bases; bases outside gene matches: 5. The CDR3 consists of 14 residues. The CDR3 DNA sequence: TGTGCCAGCAAAGTTAGCGGGACCACCGGGGAGCTGTTTTTT. This codes for CASKVSGTTGELFF.

The chain recombines TRBV7-6 with TRBJ2-1, with TRBD1 matching over 7 bases. The CDR3 extends over 14 amino acids. The germline CDR1 and CDR2 sequences are SGHVS and FNYEAQ. J gave up 6 bases and V 4 bases, and 6 bases lay outside the gene matches. CDR3 nucleotide sequence: TGTGCCAGCAGCTCCCGGGACAGTATCAATGAGCAGTTCTTC. Protein sequence: CASSSRDSINEQFF.